A selection of T cell receptor beta chains follows, all from one sample in a study of response to subunit inactivated influenza vaccine. TCRdb analysed the RT-PCR reads with MiXCR anew, one entry per CDR3 protein. The data contain a few hundred thousand distinct CDR3 sequences, about 11% of them singletons. These data were also filed under a second study, of T cells expressing NK-cell markers.

Here the sequenced sample was PBMCs from blood, taken on the day of vaccination. All receptors derive from a middle-aged man who received an inactivated influenza vaccine. The CDR3 runs from the conserved cysteine through the conserved F or W. The D gene is left open where the match is weak. Not all rows give a size; the values are once, few, many and, for expanded clones, a class.

D,J,size,V,CDR3,DNA
-,TRBJ1-6,many,TRBV5-1,CASSLVLGSDNSPLHF,TGCGCCAGCAGCTTGGTACTTGGGAGCGACAATTCACCCCTCCACTTT
-,TRBJ1-5,few,TRBV19,CASTSGHQPQHF,TGTGCCAGTACCTCGGGCCACCAGCCCCAGCATTTT
-,TRBJ1-5,-,TRBV4-1,CASSQEGGNSNQPQHF,TGCGCCAGCAGCCAAGAAGGAGGGAATAGCAATCAGCCCCAGCATTTT
TRBD1,TRBJ2-7,-,TRBV5-1,CASSLTGQTKSYEQYF,TGCGCCAGCAGCTTGACGGGACAGACGAAGTCCTACGAGCAGTACTTC
TRBD1,TRBJ1-4,few,TRBV4-3,CASSQDPGQAATNEKLFF,TGCGCCAGCAGCCAAGATCCGGGACAGGCCGCAACTAATGAAAAACTGTTTTTT
-,TRBJ2-1,-,TRBV12-3/TRBV12-4,CASSLAPRGLDYNEQFF,TGTGCCAGCAGTTTAGCCCCCCGGGGGCTCGACTACAATGAGCAGTTCTTC
-,TRBJ2-3,-,TRBV6-1,CASSPVGVGTDTQYF,TGTGCCAGCAGTCCCGTAGGGGTCGGCACAGATACGCAGTATTTT
TRBD2,TRBJ2-2,few,TRBV27,CASRVLGGLLENTGELFF,TGTGCCAGCAGGGTATTGGGAGGGTTGTTAGAGAACACCGGGGAGCTGTTTTTT
-,TRBJ2-7,few,TRBV11-2,CASTPNRGAPYEQYF,TGTGCCAGCACCCCTAACAGAGGGGCCCCCTACGAGCAGTACTTC
-,TRBJ2-3,-,TRBV6-9,CAPDQWSTDTQYF,TGTGCCCCCGACCAGTGGAGCACAGATACGCAGTATTTT
-,TRBJ2-1,-,TRBV9,CASSVAVETRGDNEQFF,TGTGCCAGCAGCGTAGCTGTAGAGACCCGAGGGGACAATGAGCAGTTCTTC
-,TRBJ2-5,-,TRBV7-2,CASSFNRLKETQYF,TGTGCCAGCAGCTTTAACAGGCTGAAAGAGACCCAGTACTTC
TRBD2,TRBJ2-1,-,TRBV6-2/TRBV6-3,CASRTESLADIYNEQFF,TGTGCCAGCAGAACAGAATCACTAGCGGACATCTACAATGAGCAGTTCTTC